Below are 19 T cell receptor beta chains sequenced from a single sample in a study of Graves' ophthalmopathy and Graves' hyperthyroidism. TCR beta CDR3 regions were amplified from RNA transcripts. First-round RT-PCR used HTBI primers; second-round multiplex PCR followed. A single record per CDR3 protein comes from TCRdb applying MiXCR to the multiplex PCR reads. The data contain 400,000 or so distinct CDR3 sequences, about a sixth of them singletons. Sequenced sample: peripheral blood. The source of these receptors is an adult woman with stable Graves' hyperthyroidism.

This clonotype was counted ten times or more. The V and J genes are TRBV10-3 and TRBJ2-5; perhaps D is TRBD1 or TRBD2 (5 bases each). Looked up from germline, CDR1 is ENHRY and CDR2 is SYGVKD. The CDR3 length is 15 residues. With 4 bases removed from V and 4 bases from J, the gap between germline ends came to 16 bases. The CDR3 sequence: CAISAAEAGRETQYF. In nucleotides, the CDR3 is TGTGCCATCAGTGCAGCGGAGGCAGGGAGAGAGACCCAGTACTTC.

This clonotype showed up many times. The chain recombines TRBV2 with TRBJ2-5; TRBD2 aligns across 8 bases. The CDR3 consists of 15 residues. Germline loops: CDR1 SNHLY, CDR2 FYNNEI. J gave up 5 bases and V 10 bases, and 15 bases lay outside the gene matches. Here the CDR3 reads CATSHYYGRGETQYF. CDR3 nucleotide sequence: TGTGCCACCTCTCATTACTACGGGAGGGGGGAGACCCAGTACTTC.

The rearrangement uses TRBV28 and TRBJ2-5; no clear D. CDR1 MDHEN and CDR2 SYDVKM come from the germline V gene. V gave up 5 bases and J gave up 5 bases, with 18 bases separating them. The CDR3 totals 15 residues. CDR3 region: CASSPSRFSLETQYF. The CDR3 nucleotides are TGTGCCAGCAGTCCTTCGCGGTTTTCGTTGGAGACCCAGTACTTC.

This chain links TRBV12-3 or TRBV12-4 with TRBJ2-1, with 12 bases matching TRBD2. The CDR3 contains 16 residues. J lost 7 bases, V lost 3 bases, and 7 bases had no gene match. The CDR3 region is CASSLGSSGRGNEQFF. CDR3 DNA: TGTGCCAGCAGTTTGGGGTCTAGCGGGAGGGGGAATGAGCAGTTCTTC.

This clonotype was counted ten times or more. The chain has TRBV12-3 or TRBV12-4 and TRBJ1-5; 8 bases are shared with TRBD1. The V gene end was trimmed by 5 bases and the J gene end by 4 bases; junction bases not matched to a gene: 10. The CDR3 consists of 16 residues. CDR3 amino acids: CASSPREGTGNQPQHF. As DNA, the CDR3 is TGTGCCAGCAGTCCAAGGGAGGGGACAGGAAATCAGCCCCAGCATTTT.

This clonotype was seen at least ten times. This chain connects TRBV6-5 to TRBJ2-2, with D hard to call. Germline V gene lookup returns CDR1 MNHEY and CDR2 SVGAGI. V gave up 4 bases and J gave up 5 bases, with 11 bases separating them. The CDR3 contains 14 residues. The CDR3, as DNA: TGTGCCAGCAGTTCAACCCTAGGGACCGGGGAGCTGTTTTTT. This encodes CASSSTLGTGELFF.

The rearrangement links TRBV11-2 to TRBJ2-7; 9 bases align to TRBD2. The CDR3 sequence is 17 residues long. The V and J ends lost 3 bases and 2 bases, in that order; junction bases with no gene match: 11. Germline V gene data show CDR1 as SGHAT and CDR2 as FQNNGV. The CDR3 DNA sequence: TGTGCCAGCAGCTTGAACCCGGCTAGCGGGGATACCTACGAGCAGTACTTC. Amino acids: CASSLNPASGDTYEQYF.

This clonotype was picked up many times. The chain recombines TRBV6-5 with TRBJ2-2; D is unclear. V lost 2 bases and J 0 bases, leaving 7 bases between the germline ends. The CDR3 totals 15 residues. Germline V lookup: CDR1 MNHEY, CDR2 SVGAGI. CDR3 loop: CASSYARSNTGELFF. The CDR3 coding sequence is TGTGCCAGCAGTTACGCGCGTTCGAACACCGGGGAGCTGTTTTTT.

At least ten counts were recorded for this clonotype. The chain is built from TRBV5-1 and TRBJ1-1, with a weak D call TRBD1 (6 bases). The CDR3 contains 14 residues. Between the trimmed V and J ends, which lost 5 bases and 7 bases, there was a span of 18 bases. Germline CDR1 and CDR2: SGHRS and YFSETQ. CDR3 region: CASRREDSFDEAFF. CDR3 DNA sequence: TGCGCCAGCAGGCGCGAGGACAGTTTCGATGAAGCTTTCTTT.

The sample holds many counts of this clonotype. J is TRBJ2-7 and V is TRBV20-1, with TRBD1 identical over 7 bases. The CDR3 totals 13 residues. Germline-derived CDR1 and CDR2 are DFQATT and SNEGSKA (reference sequence). V shed 3 bases and J 4 bases; nucleotides not matched to a gene: 6. The CDR3 protein is CSASLGDSYEQYF. CDR3 DNA sequence: TGCAGTGCTAGCCTCGGGGACAGTTACGAGCAGTACTTC.

This clonotype was observed a handful of times. The rearrangement uses TRBV28 and TRBJ2-2, with TRBD1 matching 8 bases. Germline V gives CDR1 MDHEN, CDR2 SYDVKM. V shed 6 bases and J 6 bases; nucleotides not matched to a gene: 12. This CDR3 is built from 16 residues. CDR3 amino acids: CASRPIRTGNAGELFF. The CDR3 nucleotides read TGTGCCAGCAGACCAATCCGGACAGGGAATGCCGGGGAGCTGTTTTTT.

V gene TRBV28 combines with J gene TRBJ1-1; D may be TRBD1 (5 bases). Trimming cost V 5 bases and J 1 base, with 14 bases left between them. CDR3 size: 15 residues. CDR1 MDHEN and CDR2 SYDVKM come from the germline V gene. The CDR3 bases are TGTGCCAGCAGTAGTTGGGGGGAGACGAACACTGAAGCTTTCTTT. This sequence encodes CASSSWGETNTEAFF. Combining the CDR3 with reference TRBV28 and TRBJ1-1 gives the whole variable domain DVKVTQSSRYLVKRTGEKVFLECVQDMDHENMFWYRQDPGLGLRLIYFSYDVKMKEKGDIPEGYSVSREKKERFSLILESASTNQTSMYLCASSSWGETNTEAFFGQGTRLTVV.

This clonotype was counted ten times or more. The chain couples TRBV28 to TRBJ1-2; D remains ambiguous. Germline CDR1 and CDR2: MDHEN and SYDVKM. Between the trimmed V and J ends, which lost 7 bases and 4 bases, there was a span of 13 bases. CDR3 length: 13 amino acids. The CDR3 nucleotides are TGTGCCAGCATGGACGGGGAGATCTATGGCTACACCTTC. As protein: CASMDGEIYGYTF.

The count of this clonotype is one. It may be a read error: a sequence one base away is much more abundant. The chain has TRBV4-2 and TRBJ2-7; TRBD1 agrees at 7 bases. Germline-derived CDR1 and CDR2 are LGHNA and YNFKEQ. There are 17 residues in the CDR3. V was clipped by 0 bases and J by 1 base; unmatched bases: 9. The CDR3 loop reads CASSQEGTGVWSYEQYF. The DNA for the CDR3 is TGTGCCAGCAGCCAAGAAGGAACAGGGGTATGGTCCTACGAGCAGTACTTC.

The sample holds many counts of this clonotype. J is TRBJ2-7 and V is TRBV12-3 or TRBV12-4, with D uncertain. V lost 1 base and J 3 bases, leaving 7 bases between the germline ends. This CDR3 spans 13 amino acids. The CDR3: CASSLGILYEQYF. In DNA form, the CDR3 reads TGTGCCAGCAGTTTAGGGATCCTCTACGAGCAGTACTTC.

This clonotype came up many times. CDR3: CASSFGLVATEAFF. The CDR3 bases are TGCGCCAGCAGCTTCGGTCTGGTGGCCACTGAAGCTTTCTTT. The chain has TRBV5-1 and TRBJ1-1; D unclear. Deletions cut 2 bases from V and 4 bases from J, with 12 bases between. CDR1 and CDR2 from the germline V gene are SGHRS and YFSETQ. CDR3 length equals 14 residues.

This clonotype was observed at least ten times. The chain combines TRBV7-9 with TRBJ2-4; D may correspond to TRBD1 or TRBD2 (6 bases each). V lost 5 bases to trimming and J lost 4 bases, with 15 bases between them. The CDR3 totals 15 residues. Looked up from germline, CDR1 is SEHNR and CDR2 is FQNEAQ (reference sequence). This CDR3 reads CASSVTRGPKNIQYF. CDR3 bases: TGTGCCAGCAGCGTCACCCGGGGGCCTAAAAACATTCAGTACTTC.

Ten or more counts support this clonotype. The J gene is TRBJ2-7, the V gene TRBV6-1; TRBD1 matches 9 bases. The germline gives CDR1 MNHNS, CDR2 SASEGT. The CDR3 sequence is 13 residues long. After removal of 9 bases from V and 3 bases from J, the junction contained 6 bases not matched to a gene. DNA for the CDR3: TGTGCCAGTCAGGGGACAGGGCTCTACGAGCAGTACTTC. Its protein product is CASQGTGLYEQYF.

This rearrangement joins TRBV6-5 to TRBJ2-2, with no clear D. The germline CDR1 and CDR2 sequences are MNHEY and SVGAGI. Trimming removed 7 bases at V and 1 base at J, with 10 bases between. The CDR3 contains 14 residues. The CDR3 is CASKLTVNTGELFF. The CDR3 DNA is TGTGCCAGCAAGCTTACGGTGAACACCGGGGAGCTGTTTTTT.